This T cell receptor beta chain was captured in a study of identical twins. Via MiXCR, TCRdb re-called the 5' RACE reads, giving one row per CDR3 protein. This table has fewer than 500,000 distinct CDR3 sequences, 20% to 25% appearing once. This clonotype was observed a handful of times. Antigen unknown. General study results and limits: Out-of-frame TCR alpha sharing observed in monozygotic twins exceeded model estimates.

This CDR3 has 15 amino acids. Germline V gives CDR1 ENHRY, CDR2 SYGVKD. After removal of 7 bases from V and 3 bases from J, the junction contained 4 bases not matched to a gene. These same data were also listed under a study on T cells expressing NK-cell markers.

The TCR originated in a woman aged 18-35 years in good health. Material for sequencing was CD4+ T cells sorted from blood. The chain joins TRBV10-3 to TRBJ2-1; 12 bases line up with TRBD2. The CDR3 here is CAITTTSGGYNEQFF. Written as DNA, the CDR3 is TGTGCCATCACTACGACTAGCGGGGGCTACAATGAGCAGTTCTTC.